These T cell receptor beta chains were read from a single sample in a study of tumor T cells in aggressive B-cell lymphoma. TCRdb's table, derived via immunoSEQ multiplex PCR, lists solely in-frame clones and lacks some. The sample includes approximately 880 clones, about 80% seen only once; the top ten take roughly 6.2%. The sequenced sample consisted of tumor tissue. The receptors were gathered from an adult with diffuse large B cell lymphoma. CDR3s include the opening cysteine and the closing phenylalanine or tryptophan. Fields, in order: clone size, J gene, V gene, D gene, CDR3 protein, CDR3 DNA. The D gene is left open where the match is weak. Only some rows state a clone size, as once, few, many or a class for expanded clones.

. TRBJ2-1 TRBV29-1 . CSVEYGGSGNEQFF TGCAGCGTTGAATACGGCGGGTCGGGCAATGAGCAGTTCTTC
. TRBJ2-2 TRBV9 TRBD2 CASSESGRTPRPGELFF TGTGCCAGCAGCGAAAGCGGGAGAACCCCTCGGCCCGGGGAGCTGTTTTTT
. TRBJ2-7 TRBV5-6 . CASSSIGTGDYEQYF TGTGCCAGCAGCTCGATTGGGACTGGAGACTACGAGCAGTACTTC
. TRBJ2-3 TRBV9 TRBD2 CASSVRTSGTTDTQYF TGTGCCAGCAGCGTCAGGACTAGCGGGACCACAGATACGCAGTATTTT
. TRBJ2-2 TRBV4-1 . CASSQPRGARSAGGELFF TGCGCCAGCAGCCAACCCAGGGGGGCACGCTCGGCGGGCGGGGAGCTGTTTTTT
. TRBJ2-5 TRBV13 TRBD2 CASSSQEPIAGGRETQYF TGTGCCAGCAGCTCCCAAGAACCCATAGCGGGAGGGAGAGAGACCCAGTACTTC
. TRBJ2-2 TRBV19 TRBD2 CASTHGLAGVTGELFF TGTGCCAGTACCCACGGGCTAGCGGGAGTAACCGGGGAGCTGTTTTTT
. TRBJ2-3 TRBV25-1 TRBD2 CASSVAAGGFTDTQYF TGTGCCAGCAGTGTCGCAGCGGGAGGGTTCACAGATACGCAGTATTTT
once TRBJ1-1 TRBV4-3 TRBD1 CASSRTGGGAEAFF TGCGCCAGCAGCCGGACAGGGGGAGGCGCTGAAGCTTTCTTT
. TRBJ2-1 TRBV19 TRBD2 CASSKTSGSYNEQFF TGTGCCAGTAGTAAGACTAGCGGGTCGTACAATGAGCAGTTCTTC
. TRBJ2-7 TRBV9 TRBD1 CASSTGQGEEEQYF TGTGCCAGCAGCACCGGACAGGGGGAGGAGGAGCAGTACTTC
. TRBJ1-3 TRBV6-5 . CASSYGGSGNTIYF TGTGCCAGCAGTTACGGGGGCTCAGGAAACACCATATATTTT
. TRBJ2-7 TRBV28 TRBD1 CASSQSTGVREQYF TGTGCCAGCAGCCAGTCGACAGGGGTGAGGGAGCAGTACTTC
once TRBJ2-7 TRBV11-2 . CASSLDRSTDEQYF TGTGCCAGCAGCTTAGACCGGAGCACCGACGAGCAGTACTTC
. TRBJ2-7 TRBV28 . CASNPTSWGGAGYEQYF TGTGCCAGCAATCCTACAAGTTGGGGGGGCGCGGGGTACGAGCAGTACTTC
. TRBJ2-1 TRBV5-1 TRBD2 CASSLRPGLALYNEQFF TGCGCCAGCAGCTTGAGGCCGGGACTAGCGCTCTACAATGAGCAGTTCTTC
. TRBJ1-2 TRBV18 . CASSPRGRENGYTF TGTGCCAGCTCACCAAGAGGGCGGGAAAATGGCTACACCTTC
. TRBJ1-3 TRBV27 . CASSPRDSADTIYF TGTGCCAGCAGTCCCCGGGACTCAGCAGACACCATATATTTT
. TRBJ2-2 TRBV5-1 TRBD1 CASSSGQIYTGELFF TGCGCCAGCAGCTCGGGACAGATCTACACCGGGGAGCTGTTTTTT
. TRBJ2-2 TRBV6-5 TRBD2 CASSPGLARTGELFF TGTGCCAGCAGTCCCGGACTAGCGCGGACCGGGGAGCTGTTTTTT
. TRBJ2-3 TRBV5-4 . CASSQTDTDTQYF TGTGCCAGCAGCCAGACAGACACAGATACGCAGTATTTT
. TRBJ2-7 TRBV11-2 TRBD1 CASSVDRGSDEQYF TGTGCCAGCAGCGTCGACAGGGGTTCCGACGAGCAGTACTTC
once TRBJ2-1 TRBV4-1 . CASSHGQLINEQFF TGCGCCAGCAGCCACGGACAGTTGATCAATGAGCAGTTCTTC
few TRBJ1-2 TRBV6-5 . CASTQGDTYGYTF TGTGCCAGCACCCAAGGGGACACCTATGGCTACACCTTC
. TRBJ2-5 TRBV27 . CASSSPGFRLVEQYF TGTGCCAGCAGTTCACCGGGGTTTAGGCTAGTGGAGCAGTACTTC
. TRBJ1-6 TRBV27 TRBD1 CASSLLGTVSSYNSPLHF TGTGCCAGCAGTTTATTGGGGACAGTTAGCTCCTATAATTCACCCCTCCACTTT
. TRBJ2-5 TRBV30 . CAWSVAGSGETQYF TGTGCCTGGAGTGTGGCGGGCTCCGGAGAGACCCAGTACTTC
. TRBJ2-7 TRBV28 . CASSHQEGVEQYF TGTGCCAGCAGTCACCAGGAGGGAGTCGAGCAGTACTTC
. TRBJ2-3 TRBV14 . CASSQGGRTDTQYF TGTGCCAGCAGCCAAGGGGGCCGCACAGATACGCAGTATTTT
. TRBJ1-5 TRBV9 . CASSVESSNQPQHF TGTGCCAGCAGCGTAGAGAGCAGCAATCAGCCCCAGCATTTT
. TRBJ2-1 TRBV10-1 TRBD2 CASSDSGRGNEQFF TGCGCCAGCAGTGACAGCGGGAGAGGAAATGAGCAGTTCTTC
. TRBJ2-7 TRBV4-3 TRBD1 CASSSGQGKNYEQYF TGCGCCAGCAGCTCGGGACAGGGGAAAAACTACGAGCAGTACTTC
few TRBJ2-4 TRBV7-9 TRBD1 CASSPTDRPEQYF TGTGCCAGCAGCCCAACGGACAGGCCAGAACAGTACTTC
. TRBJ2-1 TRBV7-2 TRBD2 CASTPSGARNEQFF TGTGCCAGCACCCCCAGCGGGGCCCGGAATGAGCAGTTCTTC
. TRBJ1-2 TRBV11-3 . CASSPDGDGGYTF TGTGCCAGCAGCCCCGACGGGGATGGTGGCTACACCTTC
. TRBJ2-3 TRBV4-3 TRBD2 CASSQDLGRGHLDTQYF TGCGCCAGCAGCCAAGACCTGGGGAGGGGCCATTTAGATACGCAGTATTTT
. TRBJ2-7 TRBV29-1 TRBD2 CSAGLAGPNYEQYF TGCAGCGCTGGACTAGCGGGACCCAACTACGAGCAGTACTTC
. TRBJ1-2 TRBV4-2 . CASSQERTNYGYTF TGTGCCAGCAGCCAGGAGAGGACTAACTATGGCTACACCTTC
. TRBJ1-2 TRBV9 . CASSVEAGANYGYTF TGTGCCAGCAGCGTAGAAGCAGGGGCTAACTATGGCTACACCTTC
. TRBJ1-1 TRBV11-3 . CASSLVQNTEAFF TGTGCCAGCAGCTTAGTCCAGAACACTGAAGCTTTCTTT
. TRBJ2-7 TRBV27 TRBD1 CASSLLGDRGPYEQYF TGTGCCAGCAGTTTATTAGGGGACAGGGGGCCCTACGAGCAGTACTTC
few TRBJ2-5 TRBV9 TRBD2 CASTSLAGAGETQYF TGTGCCAGCACTTCTTTGGCGGGAGCGGGTGAGACCCAGTACTTC
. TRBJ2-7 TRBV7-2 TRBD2 CASSLKGGAREQYF TGTGCCAGCAGCTTAAAGGGAGGGGCTCGGGAGCAGTACTTC
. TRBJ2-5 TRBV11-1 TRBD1 CASSWGQSVQQYF TGTGCCAGCAGCTGGGGACAGAGCGTCCAGCAGTACTTC
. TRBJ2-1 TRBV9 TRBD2 CASSPNLPGGRVYGNEQFF TGTGCCAGCAGCCCCAACCTTCCGGGGGGGAGGGTTTATGGGAATGAGCAGTTCTTC
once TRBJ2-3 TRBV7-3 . CASSLAGNTDTQYF TGTGCCAGCAGCTTAGCAGGGAATACAGATACGCAGTATTTT
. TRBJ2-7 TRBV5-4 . CASSSVSGAAYEQYF TGTGCCAGCAGCTCTGTGTCCGGAGCCGCCTACGAGCAGTACTTC
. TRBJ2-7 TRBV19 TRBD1 CASSPRDSPYEQYF TGTGCCAGTAGTCCCCGGGACAGCCCCTACGAGCAGTACTTC
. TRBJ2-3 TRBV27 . CATLSSTDTQYF TGTGCCACCCTCTCCAGCACAGATACGCAGTATTTT
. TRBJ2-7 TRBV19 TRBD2 CASSITTSGVGEQYF TGTGCCAGTAGTATAACGACTAGCGGAGTGGGCGAGCAGTACTTC
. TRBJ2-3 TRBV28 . CASRYRGTDTQYF TGTGCCAGCAGGTACAGGGGCACAGATACGCAGTATTTT
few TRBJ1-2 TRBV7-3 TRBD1 CASSTDRGYGYTF TGTGCCAGCAGCACGGACAGGGGCTATGGCTACACCTTC
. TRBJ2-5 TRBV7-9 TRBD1 CASSLGQAQETQYF TGTGCCAGCAGCTTGGGACAGGCCCAAGAGACCCAGTACTTC
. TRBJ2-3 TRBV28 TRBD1 CASRLIPGQGTDTQYF TGTGCCAGCAGACTGATACCGGGACAGGGCACAGATACGCAGTATTTT
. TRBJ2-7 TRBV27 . CASSLRETNYEQYF TGTGCCAGCAGTTTACGGGAGACGAACTACGAGCAGTACTTC
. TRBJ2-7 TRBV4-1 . CASSQLWDSPYEQYF TGCGCCAGCAGCCAACTTTGGGACTCCCCCTACGAGCAGTACTTC
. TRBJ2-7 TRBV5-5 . CASSYREPYEQYF TGTGCCAGCAGCTACAGGGAGCCCTACGAGCAGTACTTC
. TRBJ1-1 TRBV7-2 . CASSLALTGSEYTEAFF TGTGCCAGCAGCTTAGCGCTTACCGGGTCCGAGTACACTGAAGCTTTCTTT
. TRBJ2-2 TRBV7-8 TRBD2 CASSLDLWRREWGAGELFF TGTGCCAGCAGCTTAGATCTGTGGCGGCGGGAGTGGGGAGCCGGGGAGCTGTTTTTT